This record covers a single TCR beta chain. The method was immunoSEQ multiplex PCR; TCRdb's version includes in-frame clones alone and lacks a portion of them. The top ten clones hold roughly 5% of a sample with over 200,000 clones, roughly 80% of them seen once. This record belongs to a study of blood T cell repertoires in COVID-19. With V trimmed by 0 bases and J by 4 bases, 1 base remained unmatched. The germline CDR1 and CDR2 sequences are SGHTA and FQGNSA. The length of the CDR3 is 15 residues. Sequenced input: peripheral blood. The gene calls are TRBV7-2 and TRBJ1-3; TRBD1 matches at 9 bases. The receptor was isolated from a human donor in a cohort sampled during active COVID-19. The CDR3 DNA reads as TGTGCCAGCAGCTTAGCCGGGACAGGGGGAAACACCATATATTTT. Translated, it gives CASSLAGTGGNTIYF.